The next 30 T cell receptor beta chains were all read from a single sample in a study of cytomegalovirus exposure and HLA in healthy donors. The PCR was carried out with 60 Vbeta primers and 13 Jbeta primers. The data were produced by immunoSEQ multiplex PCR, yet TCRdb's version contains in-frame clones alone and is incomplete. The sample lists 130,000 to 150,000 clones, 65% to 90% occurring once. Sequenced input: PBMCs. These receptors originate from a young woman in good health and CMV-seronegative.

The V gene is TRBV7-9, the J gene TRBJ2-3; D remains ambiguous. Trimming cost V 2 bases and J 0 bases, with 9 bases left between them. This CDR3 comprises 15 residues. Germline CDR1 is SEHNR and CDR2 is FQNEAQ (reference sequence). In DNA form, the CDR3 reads TGTGCCAGCAGCTTACTGGAGAAAAGCACAGATACGCAGTATTTT. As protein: CASSLLEKSTDTQYF.

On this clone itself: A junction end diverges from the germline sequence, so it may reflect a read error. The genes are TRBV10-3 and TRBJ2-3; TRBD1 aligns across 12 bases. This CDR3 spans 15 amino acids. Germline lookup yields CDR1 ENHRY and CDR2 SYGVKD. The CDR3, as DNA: TGTGCCAGCAGTTACGGGACAGGGGGCGCAGATACGCAGTATTTT. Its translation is CASSYGTGGADTQYF.

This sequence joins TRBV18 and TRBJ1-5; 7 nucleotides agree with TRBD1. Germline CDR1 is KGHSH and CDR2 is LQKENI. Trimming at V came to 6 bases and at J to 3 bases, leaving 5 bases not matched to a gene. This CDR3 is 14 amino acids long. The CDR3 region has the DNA TGTGCCAGCTCCCCGACAGGGAACAATCAGCCCCAGCATTTT. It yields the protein CASSPTGNNQPQHF.

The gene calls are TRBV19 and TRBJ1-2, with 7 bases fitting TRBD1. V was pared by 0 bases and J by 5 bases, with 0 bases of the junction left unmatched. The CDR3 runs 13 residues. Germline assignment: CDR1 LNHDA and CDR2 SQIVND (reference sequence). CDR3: CASSIDRGYGYTF. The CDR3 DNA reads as TGTGCCAGTAGTATAGACAGGGGGTATGGCTACACCTTC.

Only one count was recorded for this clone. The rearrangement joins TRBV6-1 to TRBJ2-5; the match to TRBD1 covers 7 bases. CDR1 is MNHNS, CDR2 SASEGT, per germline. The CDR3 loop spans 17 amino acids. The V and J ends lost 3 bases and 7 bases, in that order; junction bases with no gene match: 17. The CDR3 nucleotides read TGTGCCAGCAGTGACCAACCCCCGGGACACCCAGGGGGGACCCAGTACTTC. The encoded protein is CASSDQPPGHPGGTQYF.

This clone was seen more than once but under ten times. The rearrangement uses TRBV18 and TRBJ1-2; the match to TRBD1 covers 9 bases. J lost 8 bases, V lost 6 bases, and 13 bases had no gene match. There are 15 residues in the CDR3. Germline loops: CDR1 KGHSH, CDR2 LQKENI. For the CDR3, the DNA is TGTGCCAGCTCCCAACCCTCCGGACAGGGGAGAGGCTACACCTTC. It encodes CASSQPSGQGRGYTF.

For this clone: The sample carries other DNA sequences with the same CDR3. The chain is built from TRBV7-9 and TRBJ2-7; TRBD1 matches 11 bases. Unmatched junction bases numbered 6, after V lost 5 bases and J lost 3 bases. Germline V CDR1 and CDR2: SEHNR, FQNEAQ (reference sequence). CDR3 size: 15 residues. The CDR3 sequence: CASSPRTGGVYEQYF. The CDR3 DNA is TGTGCCAGCAGCCCGAGGACAGGGGGCGTCTACGAGCAGTACTTC. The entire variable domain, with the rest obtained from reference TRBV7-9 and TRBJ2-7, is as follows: DTGVSQNPRHKITKRGQNVTFRCDPISEHNRLYWYRQTLGQGPEFLTYFQNEAQLEKSRLLSDRFSAERPKGSFSTLEIQRTEQGDSAMYLCASSPRTGGVYEQYFGPGTRLTVT.

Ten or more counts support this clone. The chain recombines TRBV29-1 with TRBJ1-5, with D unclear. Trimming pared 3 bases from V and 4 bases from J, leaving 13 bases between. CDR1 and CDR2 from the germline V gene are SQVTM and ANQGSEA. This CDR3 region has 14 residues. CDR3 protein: CSVDVGGPNQPQHF. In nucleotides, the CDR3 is TGCAGCGTTGACGTCGGAGGCCCGAATCAGCCCCAGCATTTT.

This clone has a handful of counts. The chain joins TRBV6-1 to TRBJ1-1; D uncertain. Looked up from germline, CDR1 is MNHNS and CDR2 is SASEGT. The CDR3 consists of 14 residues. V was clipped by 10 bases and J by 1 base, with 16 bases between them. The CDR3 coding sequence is TGTGCCACGCAGGTAACAAATGGGAACACTGAAGCTTTCTTT. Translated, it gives CATQVTNGNTEAFF.

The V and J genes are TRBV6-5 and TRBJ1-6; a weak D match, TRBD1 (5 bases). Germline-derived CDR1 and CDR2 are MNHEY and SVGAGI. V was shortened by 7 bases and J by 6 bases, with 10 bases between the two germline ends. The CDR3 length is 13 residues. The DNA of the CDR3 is TGTGCCAGCACCAGACAGATTAATTCACCCCTCCACTTT. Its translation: CASTRQINSPLHF.

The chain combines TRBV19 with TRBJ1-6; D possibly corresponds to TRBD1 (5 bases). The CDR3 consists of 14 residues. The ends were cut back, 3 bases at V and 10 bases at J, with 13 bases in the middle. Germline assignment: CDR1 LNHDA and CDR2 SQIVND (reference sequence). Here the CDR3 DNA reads TGTGCCAGTAGTATGGGGGGAGGCTACTCACCCCTCCACTTT. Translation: CASSMGGGYSPLHF.

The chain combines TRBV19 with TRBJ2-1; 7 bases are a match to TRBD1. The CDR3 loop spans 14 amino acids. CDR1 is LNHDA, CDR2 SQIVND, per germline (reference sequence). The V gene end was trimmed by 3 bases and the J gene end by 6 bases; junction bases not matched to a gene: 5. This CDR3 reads CASSIGRGSNEQFF. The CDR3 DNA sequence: TGTGCCAGTAGTATTGGCAGGGGGAGCAATGAGCAGTTCTTC.

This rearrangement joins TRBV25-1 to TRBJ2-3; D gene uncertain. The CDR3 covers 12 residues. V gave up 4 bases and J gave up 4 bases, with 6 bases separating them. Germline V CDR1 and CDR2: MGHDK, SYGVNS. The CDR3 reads CASSGVADTQYF. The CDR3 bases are TGTGCCAGCAGTGGCGTGGCAGATACGCAGTATTTT.

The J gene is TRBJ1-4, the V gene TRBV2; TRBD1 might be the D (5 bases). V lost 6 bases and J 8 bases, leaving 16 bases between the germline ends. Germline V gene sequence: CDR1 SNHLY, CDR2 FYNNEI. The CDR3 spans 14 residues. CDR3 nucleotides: TGTGCCAGCAGGAAAGACAGTCTGGGGGAAAAACTGTTTTTT. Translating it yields CASRKDSLGEKLFF.

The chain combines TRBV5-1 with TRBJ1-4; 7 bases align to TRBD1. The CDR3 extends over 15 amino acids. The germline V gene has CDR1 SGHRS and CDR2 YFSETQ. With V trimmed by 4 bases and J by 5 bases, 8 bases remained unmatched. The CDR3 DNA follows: TGCGCCAGCAGCCCCTGGGACAGCCTAAATGAAAAACTGTTTTTT. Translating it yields CASSPWDSLNEKLFF.

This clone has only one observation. The CDR3 reads CASSLQGSGYTF. The CDR3 nucleotides read TGTGCCAGCAGCTTACAGGGCTCGGGCTACACCTTC. This chain uses TRBV7-9 with TRBJ1-2, with D maybe TRBD1 (5 bases). CDR3 length: 12 residues. From germline, CDR1 is SEHNR and CDR2 FQNEAQ (reference sequence). V was pared by 2 bases and J by 8 bases, with 9 bases between. Full variable domain (outside the CDR3, taken from reference TRBV7-9 and TRBJ1-2): DTGVSQNPRHKITKRGQNVTFRCDPISEHNRLYWYRQTLGQGPEFLTYFQNEAQLEKSRLLSDRFSAERPKGSFSTLEIQRTEQGDSAMYLCASSLQGSGYTFGSGTRLTVV.

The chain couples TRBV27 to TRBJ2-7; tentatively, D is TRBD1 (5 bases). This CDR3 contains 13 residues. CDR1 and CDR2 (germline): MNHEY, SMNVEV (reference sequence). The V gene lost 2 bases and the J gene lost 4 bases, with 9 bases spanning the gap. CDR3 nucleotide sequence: TGTGCCAGCAGTTTAAGCAGGGCTTACGAGCAGTACTTC. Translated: CASSLSRAYEQYF.

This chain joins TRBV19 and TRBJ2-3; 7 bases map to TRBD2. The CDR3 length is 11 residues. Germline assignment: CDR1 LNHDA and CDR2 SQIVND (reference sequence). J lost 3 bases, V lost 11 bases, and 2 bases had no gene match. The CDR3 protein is CAAGGTDTQYF. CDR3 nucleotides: TGTGCCGCCGGGGGGACAGATACGCAGTATTTT.

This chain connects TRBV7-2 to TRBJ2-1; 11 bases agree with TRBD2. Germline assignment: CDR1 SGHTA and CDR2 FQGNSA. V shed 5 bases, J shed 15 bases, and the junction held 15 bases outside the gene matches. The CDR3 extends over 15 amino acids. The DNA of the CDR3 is TGTGCCAGCAGCCAGGGACTAGCGGAACACCGAAACTGGTTCTTC. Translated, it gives CASSQGLAEHRNWFF.

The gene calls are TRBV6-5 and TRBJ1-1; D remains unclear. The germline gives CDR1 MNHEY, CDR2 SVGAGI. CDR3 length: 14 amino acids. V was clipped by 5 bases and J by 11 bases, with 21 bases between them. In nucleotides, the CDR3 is TGTGCCAGCAGTCGGGATGAAGAGGGCGGAGGGGCTTTCTTT. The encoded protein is CASSRDEEGGGAFF.

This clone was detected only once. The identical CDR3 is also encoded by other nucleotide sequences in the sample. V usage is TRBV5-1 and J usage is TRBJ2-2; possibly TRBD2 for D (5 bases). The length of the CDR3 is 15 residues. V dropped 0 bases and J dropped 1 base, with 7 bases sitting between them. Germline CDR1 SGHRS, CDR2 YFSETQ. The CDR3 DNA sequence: TGCGCCAGCAGCTTGGATAGCGTGAACACCGGGGAGCTGTTTTTT. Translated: CASSLDSVNTGELFF. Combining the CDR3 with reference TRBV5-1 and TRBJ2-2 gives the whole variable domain KAGVTQTPRYLIKTRGQQVTLSCSPISGHRSVSWYQQTPGQGLQFLFEYFSETQRNKGNFPGRFSGRQFSNSRSEMNVSTLELGDSALYLCASSLDSVNTGELFFGEGSRLTVL.

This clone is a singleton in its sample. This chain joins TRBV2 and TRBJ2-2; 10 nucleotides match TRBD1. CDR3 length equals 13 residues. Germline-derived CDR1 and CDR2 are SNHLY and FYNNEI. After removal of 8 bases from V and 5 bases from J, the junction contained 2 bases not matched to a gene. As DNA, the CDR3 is TGTGCCAGCTCGGGACAGGGGACCGGGGAGCTGTTTTTT. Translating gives CASSGQGTGELFF.

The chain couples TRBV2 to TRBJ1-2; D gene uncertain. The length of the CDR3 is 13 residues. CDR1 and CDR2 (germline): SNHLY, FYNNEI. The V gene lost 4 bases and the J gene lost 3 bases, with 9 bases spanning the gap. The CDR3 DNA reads TGTGCCAGCAGTGCCGGGATCGACTATGGCTACACCTTC. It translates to CASSAGIDYGYTF.

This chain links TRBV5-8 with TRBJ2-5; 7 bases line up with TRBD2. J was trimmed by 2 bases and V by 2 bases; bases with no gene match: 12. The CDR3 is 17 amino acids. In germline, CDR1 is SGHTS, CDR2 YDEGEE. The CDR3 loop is CASSFARRGGPQETQYF. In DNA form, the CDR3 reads TGTGCCAGCAGCTTCGCCCGTCGGGGAGGGCCTCAAGAGACCCAGTACTTC.

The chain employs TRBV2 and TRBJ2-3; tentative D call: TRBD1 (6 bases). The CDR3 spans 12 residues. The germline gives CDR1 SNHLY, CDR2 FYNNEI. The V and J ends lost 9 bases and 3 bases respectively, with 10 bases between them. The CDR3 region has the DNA TGTGCCAGAGAGGGGGATACAGATACGCAGTATTTT. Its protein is CAREGDTDTQYF.

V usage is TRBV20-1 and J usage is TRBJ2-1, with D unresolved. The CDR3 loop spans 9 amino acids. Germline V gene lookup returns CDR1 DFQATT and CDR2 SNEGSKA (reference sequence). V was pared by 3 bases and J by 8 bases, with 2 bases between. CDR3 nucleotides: TGCAGTGCTAGCGATGAGCAGTTCTTC. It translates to CSASDEQFF.

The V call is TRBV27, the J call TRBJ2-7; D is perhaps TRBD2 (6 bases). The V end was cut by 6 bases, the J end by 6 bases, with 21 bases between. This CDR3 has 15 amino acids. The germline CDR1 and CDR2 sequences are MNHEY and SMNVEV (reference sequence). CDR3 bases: TGTGCCAGCAGGCTCCGGGCCTCCCAGGAGGGCGAGCAGTACTTC. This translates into CASRLRASQEGEQYF.

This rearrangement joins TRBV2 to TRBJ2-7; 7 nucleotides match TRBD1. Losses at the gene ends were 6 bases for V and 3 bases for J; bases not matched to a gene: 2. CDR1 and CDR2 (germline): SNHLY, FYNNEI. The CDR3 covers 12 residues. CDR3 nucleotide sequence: TGTGCCAGCAGACAGGGGAGCTACGAGCAGTACTTC. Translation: CASRQGSYEQYF.

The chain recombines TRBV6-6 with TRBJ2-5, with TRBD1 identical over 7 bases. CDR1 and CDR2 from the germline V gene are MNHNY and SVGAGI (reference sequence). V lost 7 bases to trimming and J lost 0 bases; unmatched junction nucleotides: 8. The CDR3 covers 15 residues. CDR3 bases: TGTGCCAGCATTCGGGGACAGCCCAACCAAGAGACCCAGTACTTC. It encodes CASIRGQPNQETQYF.

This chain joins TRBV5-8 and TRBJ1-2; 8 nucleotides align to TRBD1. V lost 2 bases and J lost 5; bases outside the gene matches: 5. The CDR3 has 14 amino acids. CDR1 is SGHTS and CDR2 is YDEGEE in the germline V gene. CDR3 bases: TGTGCCAGCAGCTTAGGACAGGGACCTTATGGCTACACCTTC. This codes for CASSLGQGPYGYTF.